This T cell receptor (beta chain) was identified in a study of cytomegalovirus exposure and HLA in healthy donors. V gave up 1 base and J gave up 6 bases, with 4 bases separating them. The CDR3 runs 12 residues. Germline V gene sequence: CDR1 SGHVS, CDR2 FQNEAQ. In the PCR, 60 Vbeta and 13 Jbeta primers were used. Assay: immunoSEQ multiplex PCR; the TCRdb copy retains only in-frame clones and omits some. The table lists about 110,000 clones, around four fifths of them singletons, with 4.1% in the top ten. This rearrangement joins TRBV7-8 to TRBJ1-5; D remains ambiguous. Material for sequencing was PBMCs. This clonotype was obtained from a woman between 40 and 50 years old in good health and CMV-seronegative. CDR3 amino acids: CASSLGAQPQHF. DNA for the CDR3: TGTGCCAGCAGCTTAGGAGCTCAGCCCCAGCATTTT.